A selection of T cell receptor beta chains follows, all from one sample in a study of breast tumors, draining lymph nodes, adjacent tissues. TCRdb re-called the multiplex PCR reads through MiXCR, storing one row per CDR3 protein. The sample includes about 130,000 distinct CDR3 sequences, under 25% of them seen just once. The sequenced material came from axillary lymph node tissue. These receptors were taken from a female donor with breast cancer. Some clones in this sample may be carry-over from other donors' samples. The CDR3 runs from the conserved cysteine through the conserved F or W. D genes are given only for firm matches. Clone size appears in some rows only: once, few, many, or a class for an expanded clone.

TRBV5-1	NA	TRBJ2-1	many	TGCGCCAGCAGCTTGGATTGGGGGAACAATGAGCAGTTCTTC	CASSLDWGNNEQFF
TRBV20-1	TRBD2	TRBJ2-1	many	TGCAGTGCTAGTCTACTAGCGGGAGGATTAGGTGAGCAGTTCTTC	CSASLLAGGLGEQFF
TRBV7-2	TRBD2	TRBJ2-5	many	TGTGCCAGCAGCCTTCTAGCGGGGGACGGGGAGACCCAGTACTTC	CASSLLAGDGETQYF
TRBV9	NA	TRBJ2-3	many	TGTGCCAGCAGCGTATATGGGGCGTCCACAGATACGCAGTATTTT	CASSVYGASTDTQYF
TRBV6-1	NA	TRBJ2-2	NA	TGTGCCAGCACGCCTTGGGCAGGCCGAAGTGACCCCGGGGAGCTGTTTTTT	CASTPWAGRSDPGELFF
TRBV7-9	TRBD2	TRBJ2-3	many	TGTGCCAGCAGCTTAGCTAGCGGGAGTGGGACAGATACGCAGTATTTT	CASSLASGSGTDTQYF
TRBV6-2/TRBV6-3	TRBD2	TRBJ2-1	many	TGTGCCAGCACCGAACCACTAGCGGGCCAGAATGAGCAGTTCTTC	CASTEPLAGQNEQFF
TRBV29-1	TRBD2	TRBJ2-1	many	TGCAGCGTTGCGCTAGCGGGACGCTCCTACAATGAGCAGTTCTTC	CSVALAGRSYNEQFF
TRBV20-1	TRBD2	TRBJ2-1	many	TGCAGTGCTATACTAGCGGGTGCTTCCAATGAGCAGTTCTTC	CSAILAGASNEQFF
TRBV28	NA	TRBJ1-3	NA	TGTGCCAGCAGTTTATTCCAGGGAAGAGGTGGAAACACCATATATTTT	CASSLFQGRGGNTIYF
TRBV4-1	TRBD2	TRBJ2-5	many	TGCGCCAGCAGCCGCCGACTAGCGGATCAAGAGACCCAGTACTTC	CASSRRLADQETQYF
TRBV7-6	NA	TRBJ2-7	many	TGTGCCAGCAGCTTAGGAGGGTACGGGGGATACGAGCAGTACTTC	CASSLGGYGGYEQYF
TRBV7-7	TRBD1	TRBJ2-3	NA	TGTGCCAGCAGCTTAGCGCGACAGGGGGCTGTGGCAGATACGCAGTATTTT	CASSLARQGAVADTQYF
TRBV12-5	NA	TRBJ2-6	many	TGTGCTAGTGGTCCCCCAGGGGCCAACGTCCTGACTTTC	CASGPPGANVLTF
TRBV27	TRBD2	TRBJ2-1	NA	TGTGCCAGCAGGCGGGAGGTTGATACGGGTGAGCAGTTCTTC	CASRREVDTGEQFF
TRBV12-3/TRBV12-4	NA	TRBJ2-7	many	TGTGCCAGCAGTTTAACCCGACAGGTCCGGGGCGAGCAGTACTTC	CASSLTRQVRGEQYF
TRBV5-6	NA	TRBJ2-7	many	TGTGCCAGCAGCACTACAGGGGGGGGGCTGGGGCAGTACTTC	CASSTTGGGLGQYF
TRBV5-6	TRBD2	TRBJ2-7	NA	TGTGCCAGCAACCCGGTGGGGAATGGGAGGGACTACGAGCAGTACTTC	CASNPVGNGRDYEQYF
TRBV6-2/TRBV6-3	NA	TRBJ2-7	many	TGTGCCAGCAGGACAAGTGGAGTCCTCTACGAGCAGTACTTC	CASRTSGVLYEQYF
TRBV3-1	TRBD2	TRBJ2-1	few	TGTGCCAGCAGCTACCGACTAGCGGGATATTTGTTCTTC	CASSYRLAGYLFF
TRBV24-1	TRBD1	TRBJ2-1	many	TGTGCCACCAGTGGGACAGGTATCTACAATGAGCAGTTCTTC	CATSGTGIYNEQFF
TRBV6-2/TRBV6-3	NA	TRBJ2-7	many	TGTGCCAGCAGTTACCCCCCCGGGCTTAGAGACGAGCAGTACTTC	CASSYPPGLRDEQYF
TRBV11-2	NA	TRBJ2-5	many	TGTGCCAGCAGCCGAGGGCTATCGGAGACCCAGTACTTC	CASSRGLSETQYF
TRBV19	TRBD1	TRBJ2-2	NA	TGTGCCAGTAGTCTAGGGGGCTGGAACACCGGGGAGCTGTTTTTT	CASSLGGWNTGELFF
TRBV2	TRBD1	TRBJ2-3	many	TGTGCCAGCAGTGTCGCCGGGACAGGGACGTCAGCTACGCAGTATTTT	CASSVAGTGTSATQYF
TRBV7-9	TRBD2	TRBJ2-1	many	TGTGCCAGCAGCTCCTGGGCGGGAGTGTCTCGCGGCAATGAGCAGTTCTTC	CASSSWAGVSRGNEQFF
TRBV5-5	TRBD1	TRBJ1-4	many	TGTGCCAGCAGCGCCAACTCAGGGGGTTGGGTTGAAAAACTGTTTTTT	CASSANSGGWVEKLFF
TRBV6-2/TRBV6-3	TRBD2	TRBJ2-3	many	TGTGCCAGCAGAACTTCGGGGGGAAGCACAGATACGCAGTATTTT	CASRTSGGSTDTQYF
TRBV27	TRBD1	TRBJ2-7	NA	TGTGCCAGCAGTGTCGAGGGGGCGCAGACCTACGAGCAGTACTTC	CASSVEGAQTYEQYF
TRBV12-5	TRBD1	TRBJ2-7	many	TGTGCTAGTGGACGAACGACAGGGTGGGGTGCGTACGAGCAGTACTTC	CASGRTTGWGAYEQYF
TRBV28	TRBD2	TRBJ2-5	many	TGTGCCAGCAGAACGGGGGGGCTGCGGGAGACCCAGTACTTC	CASRTGGLRETQYF
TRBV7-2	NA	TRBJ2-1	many	NA	CASSRLSWEQFF
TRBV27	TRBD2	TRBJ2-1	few	TGTGCCAGCAGTTTCGGGCGGGAGTTTAGCGAGCAGTTCTTC	CASSFGREFSEQFF
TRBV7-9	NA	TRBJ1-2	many	TGTGCCAGCAGCTCGGACAGTAAAAGCTATGGCTACACCTTC	CASSSDSKSYGYTF
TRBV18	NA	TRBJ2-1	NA	TGTGCCAGCTCACCACTTCGGGGAAGGGTGGACAATGAGCAGTTCTTC	CASSPLRGRVDNEQFF
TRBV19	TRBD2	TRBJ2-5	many	TGTGCCAGTAGTATGACGGGACTAATGTACCAAGAGACCCAGTACTTC	CASSMTGLMYQETQYF
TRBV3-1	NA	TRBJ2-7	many	TGTGCCAGCAGCCCTCTTATAGCGCGCTATTCCTACGAGCAGTACTTC	CASSPLIARYSYEQYF
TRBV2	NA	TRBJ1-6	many	TGTGCCAGCAGTGAACGGGCAGGCAACGAACCCCACTTT	CASSERAGNEPHF
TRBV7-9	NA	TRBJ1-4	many	TGTGCCAGCAGCTTAGGAGGACAGCGGGGCGAAAAACTGTTTTTT	CASSLGGQRGEKLFF
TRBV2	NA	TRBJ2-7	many	TGTGCCAGCTCACCCCTGACAAGTTCCTACGAGCAGTACTTC	CASSPLTSSYEQYF
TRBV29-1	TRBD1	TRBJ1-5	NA	TGCAGCGTTGTGACAGACAGGGGTGGACAGCCCCAGCATTTT	CSVVTDRGGQPQHF
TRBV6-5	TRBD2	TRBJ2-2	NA	TGTGCCAGCAAAGGCGGGAGGGCCGGGGAGCTGTTTTTT	CASKGGRAGELFF
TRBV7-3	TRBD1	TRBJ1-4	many	TGTGCCAGCAGCTCATCTCCGACAGGGCTGTATGAAAAACTGTTTTTT	CASSSSPTGLYEKLFF
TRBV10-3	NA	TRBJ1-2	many	TGTGCCATCAGTGAGTCGACGTTTGGCTACACCTTC	CAISESTFGYTF
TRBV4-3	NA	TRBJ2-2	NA	TGCGCCAGCAGCCAAGACAGGGATGGCACCGGGGAGCTGTTTTTT	CASSQDRDGTGELFF
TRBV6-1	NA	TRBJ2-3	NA	TGTGCCAGCAGTATTCGTCTCGCAGATACGCAGTATTTT	CASSIRLADTQYF